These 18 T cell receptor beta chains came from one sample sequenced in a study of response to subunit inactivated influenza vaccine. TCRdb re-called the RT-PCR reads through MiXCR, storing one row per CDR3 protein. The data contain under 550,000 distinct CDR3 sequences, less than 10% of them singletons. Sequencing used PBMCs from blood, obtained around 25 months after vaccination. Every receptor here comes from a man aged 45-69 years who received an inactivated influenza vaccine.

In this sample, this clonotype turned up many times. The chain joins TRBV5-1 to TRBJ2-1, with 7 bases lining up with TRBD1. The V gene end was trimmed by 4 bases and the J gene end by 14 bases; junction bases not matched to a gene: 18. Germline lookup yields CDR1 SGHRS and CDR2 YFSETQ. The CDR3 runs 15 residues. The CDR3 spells CASSHILDRRLQKFF. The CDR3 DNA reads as TGCGCCAGCAGCCATATATTGGACAGGCGTCTACAGAAGTTCTTC.

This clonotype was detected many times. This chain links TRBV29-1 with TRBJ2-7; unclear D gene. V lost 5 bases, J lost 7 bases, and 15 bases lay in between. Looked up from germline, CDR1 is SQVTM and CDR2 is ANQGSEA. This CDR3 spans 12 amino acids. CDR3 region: CSVHLGSREQYF. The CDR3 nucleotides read TGCAGCGTTCATCTCGGCTCCCGGGAGCAGTACTTC.

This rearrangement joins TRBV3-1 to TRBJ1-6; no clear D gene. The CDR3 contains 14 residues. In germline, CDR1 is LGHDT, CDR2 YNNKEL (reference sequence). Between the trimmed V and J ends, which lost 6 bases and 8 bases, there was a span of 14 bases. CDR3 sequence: CASRAGLFDSPLHF. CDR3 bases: TGTGCCAGCAGGGCCGGACTCTTCGATTCACCCCTCCACTTT.

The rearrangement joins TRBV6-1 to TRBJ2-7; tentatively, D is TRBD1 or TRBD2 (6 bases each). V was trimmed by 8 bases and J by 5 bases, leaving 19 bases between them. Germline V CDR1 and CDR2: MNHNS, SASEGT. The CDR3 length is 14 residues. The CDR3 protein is CASRFGGLTHEQYF. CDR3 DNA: TGTGCCAGCCGCTTTGGGGGGCTTACGCACGAGCAGTACTTC.

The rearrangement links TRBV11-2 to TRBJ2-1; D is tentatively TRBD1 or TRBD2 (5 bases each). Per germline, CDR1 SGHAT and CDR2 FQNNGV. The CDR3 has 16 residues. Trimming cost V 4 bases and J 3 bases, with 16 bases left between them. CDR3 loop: CASSSLTGPGYNEQFF. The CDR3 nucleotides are TGTGCCAGCAGCTCTCTTACGGGACCGGGCTACAATGAGCAGTTCTTC.

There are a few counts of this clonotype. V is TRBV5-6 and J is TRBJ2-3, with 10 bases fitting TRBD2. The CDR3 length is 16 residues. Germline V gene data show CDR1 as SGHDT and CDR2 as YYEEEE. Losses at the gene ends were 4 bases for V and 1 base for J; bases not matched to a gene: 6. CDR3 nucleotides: TGTGCCAGCAGCCGTTCCGGGACTAGCGGCACAGATACGCAGTATTTT. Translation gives CASSRSGTSGTDTQYF.

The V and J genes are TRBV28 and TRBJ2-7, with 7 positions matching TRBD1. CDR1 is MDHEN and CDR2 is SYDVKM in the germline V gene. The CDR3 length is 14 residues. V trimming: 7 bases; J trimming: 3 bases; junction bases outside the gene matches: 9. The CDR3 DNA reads TGTGCCAGCACCGTCGGGACAGCAGGCTACGAGCAGTACTTC. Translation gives CASTVGTAGYEQYF.

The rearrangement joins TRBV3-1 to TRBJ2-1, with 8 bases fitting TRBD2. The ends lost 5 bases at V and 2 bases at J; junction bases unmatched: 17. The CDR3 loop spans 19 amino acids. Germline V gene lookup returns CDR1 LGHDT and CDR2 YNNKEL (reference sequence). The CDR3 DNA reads TGTGCCAGCAGCTGTGTGCCTGTCGGCGGGAGGATACCCTACAATGAGCAGTTCTTC. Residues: CASSCVPVGGRIPYNEQFF.

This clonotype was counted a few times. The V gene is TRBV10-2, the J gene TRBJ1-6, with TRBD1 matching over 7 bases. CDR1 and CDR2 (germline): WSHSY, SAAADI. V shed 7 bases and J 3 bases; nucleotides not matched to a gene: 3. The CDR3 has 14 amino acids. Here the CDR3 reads CASTGTVYNSPLHF. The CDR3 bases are TGCGCCAGCACGGGGACAGTCTATAATTCACCCCTCCACTTT.

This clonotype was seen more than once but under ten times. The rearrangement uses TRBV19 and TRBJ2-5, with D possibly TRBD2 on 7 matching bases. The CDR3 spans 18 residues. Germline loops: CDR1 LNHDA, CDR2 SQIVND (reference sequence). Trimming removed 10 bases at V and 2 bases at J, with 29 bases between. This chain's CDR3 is CATSSRYRGGAVQETQYF. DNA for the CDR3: TGTGCCACTTCAAGCCGCTATAGAGGGGGGGCCGTGCAAGAGACCCAGTACTTC.

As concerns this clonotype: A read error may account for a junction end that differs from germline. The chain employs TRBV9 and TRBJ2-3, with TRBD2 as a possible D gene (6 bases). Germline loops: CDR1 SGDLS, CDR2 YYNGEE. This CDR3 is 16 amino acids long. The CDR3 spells CASSPMGQTSTDTQYF. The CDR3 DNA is TGTGCCAGCAGCCCCATGGGGCAAACTAGCACAGATACACAGTATTTT.

The CDR3 protein is CSARRTSYEQYF. The DNA of the CDR3 is TGCAGTGCTAGACGGACTAGCTACGAGCAGTACTTC. This chain links TRBV20-1 with TRBJ2-7, with 7 bases lining up with TRBD2. CDR3 size: 12 residues. Germline V gene sequence: CDR1 DFQATT, CDR2 SNEGSKA (reference sequence). V gave up 2 bases and J gave up 3 bases; unmatched junction bases: 1.

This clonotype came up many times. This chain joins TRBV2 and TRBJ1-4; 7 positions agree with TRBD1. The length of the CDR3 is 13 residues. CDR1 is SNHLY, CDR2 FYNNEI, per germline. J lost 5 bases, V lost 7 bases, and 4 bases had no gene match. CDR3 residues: CASMQGENEKLFF. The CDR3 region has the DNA TGTGCCAGCATGCAGGGGGAAAATGAAAAACTGTTTTTT.

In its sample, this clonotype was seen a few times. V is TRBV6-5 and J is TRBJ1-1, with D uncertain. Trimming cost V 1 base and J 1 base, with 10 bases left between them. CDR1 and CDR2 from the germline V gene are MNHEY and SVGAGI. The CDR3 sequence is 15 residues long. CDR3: CASSYFPLENTEAFF. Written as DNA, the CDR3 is TGTGCCAGCAGTTACTTCCCACTTGAGAACACTGAAGCTTTCTTT.

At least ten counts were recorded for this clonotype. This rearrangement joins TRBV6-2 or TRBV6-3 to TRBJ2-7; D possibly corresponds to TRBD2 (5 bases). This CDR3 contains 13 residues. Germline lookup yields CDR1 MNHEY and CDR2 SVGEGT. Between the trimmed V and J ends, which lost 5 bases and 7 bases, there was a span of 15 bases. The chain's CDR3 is CASSRGRSGEQYF. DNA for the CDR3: TGTGCCAGCAGTCGGGGAAGAAGTGGTGAGCAGTACTTC.

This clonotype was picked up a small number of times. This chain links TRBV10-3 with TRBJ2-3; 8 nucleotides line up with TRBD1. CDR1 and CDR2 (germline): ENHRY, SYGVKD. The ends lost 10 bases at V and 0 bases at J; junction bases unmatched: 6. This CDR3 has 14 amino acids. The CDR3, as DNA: TGTGCCACCAGGACAGGGACTAGCACAGATACGCAGTATTTT. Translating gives CATRTGTSTDTQYF.

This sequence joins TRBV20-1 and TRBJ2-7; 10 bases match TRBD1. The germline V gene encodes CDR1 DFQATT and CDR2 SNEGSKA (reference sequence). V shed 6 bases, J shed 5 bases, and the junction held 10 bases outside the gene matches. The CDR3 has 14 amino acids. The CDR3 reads CSAAGTGEYHEQYF. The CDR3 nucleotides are TGCAGTGCCGCCGGGACAGGGGAATACCACGAGCAGTACTTC.

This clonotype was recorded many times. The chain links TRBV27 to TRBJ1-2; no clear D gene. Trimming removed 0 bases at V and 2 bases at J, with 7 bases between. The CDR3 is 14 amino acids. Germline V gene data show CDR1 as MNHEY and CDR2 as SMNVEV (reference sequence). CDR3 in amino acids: CASSLSSENYGYTF. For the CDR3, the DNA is TGTGCCAGCAGTTTATCTTCAGAGAACTATGGCTACACCTTC.